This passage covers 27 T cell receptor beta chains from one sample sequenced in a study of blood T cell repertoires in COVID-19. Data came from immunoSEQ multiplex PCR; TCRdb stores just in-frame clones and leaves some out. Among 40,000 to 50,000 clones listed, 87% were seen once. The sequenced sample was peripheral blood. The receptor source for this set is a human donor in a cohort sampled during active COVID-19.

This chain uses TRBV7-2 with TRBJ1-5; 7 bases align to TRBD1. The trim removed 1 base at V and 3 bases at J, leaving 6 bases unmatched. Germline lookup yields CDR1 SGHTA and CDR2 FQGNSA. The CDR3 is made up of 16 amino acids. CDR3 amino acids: CASSLGQGIDNQPQHF. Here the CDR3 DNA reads TGTGCCAGCAGCTTAGGACAGGGAATTGACAATCAGCCCCAGCATTTT.

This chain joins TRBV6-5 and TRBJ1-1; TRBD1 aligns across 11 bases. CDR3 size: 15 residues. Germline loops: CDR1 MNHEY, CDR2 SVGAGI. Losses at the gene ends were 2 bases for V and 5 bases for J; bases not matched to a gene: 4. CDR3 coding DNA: TGTGCCAGCAGTTACCAAGGACAGGGGGCGACTGAAGCTTTCTTT. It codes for CASSYQGQGATEAFF.

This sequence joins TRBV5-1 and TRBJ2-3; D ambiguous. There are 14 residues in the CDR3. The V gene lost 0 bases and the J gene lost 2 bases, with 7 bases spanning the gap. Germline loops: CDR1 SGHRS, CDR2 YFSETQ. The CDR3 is CASSLGGLTDTQYF. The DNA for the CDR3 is TGCGCCAGCAGCTTGGGCGGCCTCACAGATACGCAGTATTTT.

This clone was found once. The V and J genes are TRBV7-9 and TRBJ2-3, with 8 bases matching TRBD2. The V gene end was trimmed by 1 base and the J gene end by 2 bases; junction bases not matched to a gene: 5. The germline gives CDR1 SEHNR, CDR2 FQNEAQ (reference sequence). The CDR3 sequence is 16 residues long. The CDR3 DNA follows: TGTGCCAGCAGCTTAGGGGCTAGCGGGTCCACAGATACGCAGTATTTT. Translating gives CASSLGASGSTDTQYF.

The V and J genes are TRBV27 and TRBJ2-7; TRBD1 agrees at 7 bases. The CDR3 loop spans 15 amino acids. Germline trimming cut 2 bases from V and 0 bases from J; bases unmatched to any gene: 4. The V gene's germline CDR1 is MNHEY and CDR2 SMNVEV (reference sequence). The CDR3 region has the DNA TGTGCCAGCAGTTTAGGACAGGCGAGCTCCTACGAGCAGTACTTC. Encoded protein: CASSLGQASSYEQYF.

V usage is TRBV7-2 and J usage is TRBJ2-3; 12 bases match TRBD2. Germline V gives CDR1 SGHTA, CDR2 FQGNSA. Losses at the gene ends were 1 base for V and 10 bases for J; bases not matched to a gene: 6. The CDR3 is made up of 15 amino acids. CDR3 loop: CASSLETSGGHAQYF. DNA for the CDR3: TGTGCCAGCAGCTTAGAAACTAGCGGGGGGCATGCGCAGTATTTT. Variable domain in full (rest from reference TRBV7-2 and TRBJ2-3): GAGVSQSPSNKVTEKGKDVELRCDPISGHTALYWYRQSLGQGLEFLIYFQGNSAPDKSGLPSDRFSAERTGGSVSTLTIQRTQQEDSAVYLCASSLETSGGHAQYFGPGTRLTVL.

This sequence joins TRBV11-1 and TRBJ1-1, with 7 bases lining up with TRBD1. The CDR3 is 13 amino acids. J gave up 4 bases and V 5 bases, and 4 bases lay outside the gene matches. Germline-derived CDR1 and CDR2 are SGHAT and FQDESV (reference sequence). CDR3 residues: CASSPRDSTEAFF. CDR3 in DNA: TGTGCCAGCAGCCCGAGGGACAGCACTGAAGCTTTCTTT.

The CDR3 sequence is CASSIGGQPLHF. The DNA of the CDR3 is TGTGCCAGTAGTATAGGGGGACAGCCCCTCCACTTT. V and J are TRBV19 and TRBJ1-6, with 7 bases that match TRBD1. The germline gives CDR1 LNHDA, CDR2 SQIVND (reference sequence). Trimming cost V 1 base and J 13 bases; bases outside gene matches: 1. The CDR3 is made up of 12 amino acids. Full variable domain (missing parts from reference TRBV19 and TRBJ1-6): DGGITQSPKYLFRKEGQNVTLSCEQNLNHDAMYWYRQDPGQGLRLIYYSQIVNDFQKGDIAEGYSVSREKKESFPLTVTSAQKNPTAFYLCASSIGGQPLHFGNGTRLTVT.

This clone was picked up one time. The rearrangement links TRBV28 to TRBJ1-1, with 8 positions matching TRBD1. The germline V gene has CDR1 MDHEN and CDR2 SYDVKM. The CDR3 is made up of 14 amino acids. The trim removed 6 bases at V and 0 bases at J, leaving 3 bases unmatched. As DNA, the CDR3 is TGTGCCAGCAGGACAGGGGCATTGAACACTGAAGCTTTCTTT. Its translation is CASRTGALNTEAFF.

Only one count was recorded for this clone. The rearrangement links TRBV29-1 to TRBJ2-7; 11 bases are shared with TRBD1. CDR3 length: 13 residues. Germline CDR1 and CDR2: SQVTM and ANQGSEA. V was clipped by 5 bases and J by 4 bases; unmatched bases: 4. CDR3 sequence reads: CSVTGTGGYEQYF. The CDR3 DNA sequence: TGCAGCGTTACCGGGACAGGGGGTTACGAGCAGTACTTC.

The CDR3 protein is CASSAPGARSSYEQYF. The CDR3 DNA sequence: TGTGCCAGCAGCGCCCCTGGGGCAAGGAGCTCCTACGAGCAGTACTTC. The rearrangement links TRBV3-1 (or the pseudogene TRBV3-2) to TRBJ2-7; tentative D call: TRBD1 (5 bases). V was cut by 5 bases and J by 0 bases, with 17 bases left in between. The CDR3 is 16 residues long. Germline values: CDR1 LGHDT, CDR2 YNNKEL (reference sequence).

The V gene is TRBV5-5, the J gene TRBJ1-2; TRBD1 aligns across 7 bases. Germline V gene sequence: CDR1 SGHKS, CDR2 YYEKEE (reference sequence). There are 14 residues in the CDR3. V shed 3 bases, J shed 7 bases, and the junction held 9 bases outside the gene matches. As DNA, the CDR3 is TGTGCCAGCAGCTCCACAGGGGACCCGGGTGGCTACACCTTC. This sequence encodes CASSSTGDPGGYTF. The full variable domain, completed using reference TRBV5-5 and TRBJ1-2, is DAGVTQSPTHLIKTRGQQVTLRCSPISGHKSVSWYQQVLGQGPQFIFQYYEKEERGRGNFPDRFSARQFPNYSSELNVNALLLGDSALYLCASSSTGDPGGYTFGSGTRLTVV.

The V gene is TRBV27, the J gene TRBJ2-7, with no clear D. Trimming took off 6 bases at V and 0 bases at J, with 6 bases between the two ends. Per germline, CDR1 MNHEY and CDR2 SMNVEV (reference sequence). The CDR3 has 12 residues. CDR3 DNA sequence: TGTGCCAGCAGGAGCCACTCCTACGAGCAGTACTTC. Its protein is CASRSHSYEQYF.

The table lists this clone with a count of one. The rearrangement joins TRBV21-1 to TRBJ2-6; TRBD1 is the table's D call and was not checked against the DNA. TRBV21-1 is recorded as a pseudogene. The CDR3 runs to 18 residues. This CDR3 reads CASRQRDTDTSGANVLTF. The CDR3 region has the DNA TGTGCCAGCAGGCAACGGGACACCGATACCTCTGGGGCCAACGTCCTGACTTTC.

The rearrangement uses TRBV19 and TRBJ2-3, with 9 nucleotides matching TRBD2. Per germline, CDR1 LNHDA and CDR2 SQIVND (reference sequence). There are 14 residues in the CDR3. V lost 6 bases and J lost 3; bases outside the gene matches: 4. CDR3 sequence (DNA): TGTGCCAGTAGAACAGCGGGAGGTACAGATACGCAGTATTTT. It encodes CASRTAGGTDTQYF.

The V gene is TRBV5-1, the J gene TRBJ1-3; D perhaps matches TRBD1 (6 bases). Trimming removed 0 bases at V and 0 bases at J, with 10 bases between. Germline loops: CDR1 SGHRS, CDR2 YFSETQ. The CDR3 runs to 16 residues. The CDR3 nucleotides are TGCGCCAGCAGCTTGGGACAGGTCGTCTCTGGAAACACCATATATTTT. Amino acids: CASSLGQVVSGNTIYF.

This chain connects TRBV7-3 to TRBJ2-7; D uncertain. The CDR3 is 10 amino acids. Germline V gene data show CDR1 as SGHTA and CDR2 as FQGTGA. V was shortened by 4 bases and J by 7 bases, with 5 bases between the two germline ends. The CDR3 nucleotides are TGTGCCAGCAGCTCCCCAGAGCAGTACTTC. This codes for CASSSPEQYF.

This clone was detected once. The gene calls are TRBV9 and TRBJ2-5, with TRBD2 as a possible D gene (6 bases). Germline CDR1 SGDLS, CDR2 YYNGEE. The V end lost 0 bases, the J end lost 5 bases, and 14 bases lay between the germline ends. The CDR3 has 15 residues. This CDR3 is CASSVDPGRGETQYF. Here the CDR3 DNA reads TGTGCCAGCAGCGTAGACCCAGGCCGGGGGGAGACCCAGTACTTC.

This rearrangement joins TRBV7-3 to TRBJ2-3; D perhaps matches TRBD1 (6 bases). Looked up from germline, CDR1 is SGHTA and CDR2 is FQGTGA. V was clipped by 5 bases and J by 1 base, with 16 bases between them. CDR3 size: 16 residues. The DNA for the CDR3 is TGTGCCAGCAGCCAGGGGTCTGGGGCTCGCACAGATACGCAGTATTTT. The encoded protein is CASSQGSGARTDTQYF.

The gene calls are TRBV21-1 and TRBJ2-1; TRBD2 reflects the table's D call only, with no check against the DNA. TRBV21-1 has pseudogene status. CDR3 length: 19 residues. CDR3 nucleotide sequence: TGTGCCAGCAGCAAAGTTTCCAGCGGGGGGGCTTCAGACCCCAATGAGCAGTTCTTC. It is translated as CASSKVSSGGASDPNEQFF.

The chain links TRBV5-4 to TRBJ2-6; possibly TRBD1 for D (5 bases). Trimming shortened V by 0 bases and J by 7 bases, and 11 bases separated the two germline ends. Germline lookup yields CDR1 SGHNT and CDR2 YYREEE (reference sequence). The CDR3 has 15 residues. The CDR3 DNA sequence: TGTGCCAGCAGCTTGGTAAACCAGGGCGCCAACGTCCTGACTTTC. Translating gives CASSLVNQGANVLTF.

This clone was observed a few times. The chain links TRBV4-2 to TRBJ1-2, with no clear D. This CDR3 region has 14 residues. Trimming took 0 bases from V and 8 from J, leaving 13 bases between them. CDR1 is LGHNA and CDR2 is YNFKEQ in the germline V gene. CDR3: CASSQEIEVPGYTF. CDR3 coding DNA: TGTGCCAGCAGCCAAGAAATAGAGGTTCCAGGCTACACCTTC.

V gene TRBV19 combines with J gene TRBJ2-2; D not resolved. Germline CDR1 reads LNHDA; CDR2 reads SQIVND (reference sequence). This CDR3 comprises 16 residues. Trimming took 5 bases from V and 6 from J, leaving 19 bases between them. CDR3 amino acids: CASSLIWSRGSGELFF. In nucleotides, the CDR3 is TGTGCCAGTAGTCTTATTTGGTCCCGCGGCTCCGGGGAGCTGTTTTTT.

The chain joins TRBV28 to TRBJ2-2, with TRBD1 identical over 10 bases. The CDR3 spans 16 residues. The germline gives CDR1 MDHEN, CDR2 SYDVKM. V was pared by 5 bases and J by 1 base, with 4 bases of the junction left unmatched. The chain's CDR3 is CASSGGQGGNTGELFF. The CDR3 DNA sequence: TGTGCCAGCAGTGGAGGACAGGGGGGGAACACCGGGGAGCTGTTTTTT.

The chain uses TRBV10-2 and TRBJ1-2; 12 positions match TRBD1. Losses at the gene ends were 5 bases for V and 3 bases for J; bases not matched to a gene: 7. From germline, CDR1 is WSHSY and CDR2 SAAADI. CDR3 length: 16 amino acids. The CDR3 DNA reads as TGCGCCAGCAGTAAGGGACAGGGGGCAGATGACTATGGCTACACCTTC. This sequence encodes CASSKGQGADDYGYTF.

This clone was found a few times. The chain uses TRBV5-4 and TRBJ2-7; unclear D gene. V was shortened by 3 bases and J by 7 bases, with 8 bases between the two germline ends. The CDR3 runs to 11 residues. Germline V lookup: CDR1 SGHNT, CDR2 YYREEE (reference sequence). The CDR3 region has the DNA TGTGCCAGCAGCTCCCCCTTTGAGCAGTACTTC. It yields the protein CASSSPFEQYF.

CDR3 DNA sequence: TGTGCCAGCAGACAGGGTCATGAAGCTTTCTTT. This sequence encodes CASRQGHEAFF. This chain connects TRBV6-5 to TRBJ1-1; D perhaps matches TRBD1 (6 bases). The CDR3 has 11 residues. The V end lost 6 bases, the J end lost 7 bases, and 9 bases lay between the germline ends. Germline CDR1 and CDR2: MNHEY and SVGAGI.